This TCR beta chain is drawn from a study of blood T cell repertoires in COVID-19. V shed 6 bases, J shed 9 bases, and the junction held 5 bases outside the gene matches. The CDR3 consists of 14 residues. From germline, CDR1 is ENHRY and CDR2 SYGVKD. Assay used: immunoSEQ multiplex PCR; TCRdb lists only in-frame clones, some missing. The sample yields roughly 260,000 clones, around 82% seen once. The V gene is TRBV10-3, the J gene TRBJ1-6, with TRBD1 matching over 10 bases. This sequence was found in a woman in her 70s with acute or convalescent COVID-19. Sample: peripheral blood. The CDR3, as DNA: TGTGCCATCAGGGGACAGGGGTCGGGTTCACCCCTCCACTTT. This gives the protein CAIRGQGSGSPLHF.